The sequence of this T cell receptor (beta chain) was determined in a study of T cell repertoires in cytomegalovirus infection. Remarks on this clonotype: Its antigen is not identified.

TCRdb ran MiXCR on the reads and lists one entry per CDR3 protein. The sample contains about 71,000 distinct CDR3 sequences, 20% to 25% of which appear only once. Study results and caveats: What dominated the ex vivo response were HLA-C-restricted CMV-specific TCR beta clonotypes.

V was trimmed by 5 bases and J by 0 bases, leaving 11 bases between them. The germline gives CDR1 MNHEY, CDR2 SMNVEV (reference sequence). The CDR3 is 14 residues long. This TCR was sampled from a human donor in good health (CMV status not recorded). Some clones in this sample may be carry-over from other donors' samples. The input for sequencing was CD8+ T cells from cultured PBMCs, taken from culture after CMV antigen stimulation. The chain has TRBV27 and TRBJ2-7; perhaps TRBD1 as D (7 bases). CDR3 region: CASSPGGLSYEQYF. DNA of the CDR3: TGTGCCAGCAGTCCAGGGGGACTCTCCTACGAGCAGTACTTC.